Below, 32 T cell receptor beta chains from the same sample are listed, as sequenced in a study of shared clonotypes between healthy human individuals. Some clones are missing from TCRdb's copy, which holds only in-frame ones; the method was immunoSEQ multiplex PCR. This table holds about 2.4 million clones, 80% to 95% found once. The sequencing input was naive CD4+ T cells from PBMCs. Subset described: CD45RA+ positively selected. These receptor sequences come from a man aged 18 to 29 in good health. Some clones in this sample may be carry-over from other donors' samples.

This sequence joins TRBV4-3 and TRBJ1-3, with 8 positions matching TRBD1. CDR3 length: 18 residues. V was pared by 5 bases and J by 4 bases, with 16 bases of the junction left unmatched. Germline CDR1 reads LGHNA; CDR2 reads YSLEER. The CDR3 region has the DNA TGCGCCAGCAGCTCGAGCCAAGGCGGACAGGGAAAAGGAAACACCATATATTTT. It translates to CASSSSQGGQGKGNTIYF.

The chain couples TRBV6-4 to TRBJ2-2; D gene unclear. This CDR3 has 13 residues. V lost 4 bases and J 1 base, leaving 4 bases between the germline ends. CDR1 and CDR2 from the germline V gene are MRHNA and SNTAGT. CDR3 residues: CASSAGNTGELFF. The CDR3 DNA sequence: TGTGCCAGCAGTGCAGGGAACACCGGGGAGCTGTTTTTT.

The genes are TRBV28 and TRBJ2-1, with TRBD2 identical over 7 bases. The V segment lost 6 bases and the J segment 2 bases; nucleotides outside the gene matches: 7. Germline V gene sequence: CDR1 MDHEN, CDR2 SYDVKM. The CDR3 is 15 residues long. CDR3: CASREGREPYNEQFF. CDR3 nucleotides: TGTGCCAGCAGGGAGGGGCGGGAGCCCTACAATGAGCAGTTCTTC.

The chain uses TRBV2 and TRBJ2-5; 7 nucleotides match TRBD1. Per germline, CDR1 SNHLY and CDR2 FYNNEI. The CDR3 has 14 residues. V was clipped by 0 bases and J by 2 bases; unmatched bases: 0. The CDR3 here is CASSEATGQETQYF. Here the CDR3 DNA reads TGTGCCAGCAGTGAAGCGACAGGGCAAGAGACCCAGTACTTC.

V usage is TRBV5-4 and J usage is TRBJ2-3, with D possibly TRBD1 on 6 matching bases. Germline values: CDR1 SGHNT, CDR2 YYREEE (reference sequence). V lost 5 bases, J lost 4 bases, and 17 bases lay in between. CDR3 length: 15 residues. This CDR3 is CASSLTGNRADTQYF. CDR3 DNA sequence: TGTGCCAGCAGTCTTACGGGTAACAGGGCAGATACGCAGTATTTT.

The V gene is TRBV29-1, the J gene TRBJ2-1; D gene uncertain. V was cut by 3 bases and J by 6 bases, with 12 bases left in between. In germline, CDR1 is SQVTM, CDR2 ANQGSEA. The CDR3 is 13 amino acids. The CDR3, as DNA: TGCAGCGTTGACCCAATAACAGCCAATGAGCAGTTCTTC. The encoded protein is CSVDPITANEQFF.

Of note for this clone: Other DNA sequences within the sample encode an identical CDR3. The rearrangement links TRBV5-1 to TRBJ2-5; D is undetermined. Deletions cut 0 bases from V and 5 bases from J, with 8 bases between. There are 13 residues in the CDR3. Germline V gene lookup returns CDR1 SGHRS and CDR2 YFSETQ. The CDR3 DNA reads TGCGCCAGCAGCTTGGGGGGTCTCGAGACCCAGTACTTC. Amino acids: CASSLGGLETQYF.

Details on this clone: Other DNA sequences within the sample encode an identical CDR3. CDR3: CASSRTSGIYEQYF. The CDR3, as DNA: TGCGCCAGCAGCAGGACTAGCGGGATCTACGAGCAGTACTTC. V and J are TRBV5-1 and TRBJ2-7; 12 nucleotides align to TRBD2. The CDR3 extends over 14 amino acids. The germline V gene encodes CDR1 SGHRS and CDR2 YFSETQ. J was trimmed by 3 bases and V by 4 bases; bases with no gene match: 2. Full variable domain (rest looked up from reference TRBV5-1 and TRBJ2-7): KAGVTQTPRYLIKTRGQQVTLSCSPISGHRSVSWYQQTPGQGLQFLFEYFSETQRNKGNFPGRFSGRQFSNSRSEMNVSTLELGDSALYLCASSRTSGIYEQYFGPGTRLTVT.

V gene TRBV30 combines with J gene TRBJ2-5, with D possibly TRBD1 on 7 matching bases. With the DNA end fitting TRBJ2-7 better, the J assignment may be wrong. CDR3 size: 19 residues. The germline gives CDR1 GTSNPN, CDR2 SVGIG (reference sequence). The CDR3 DNA reads TGTGCCTGGGCCCCGTGGACTCAGGGGGGAAGTGTGTCAGTGAACGAGCAGTACTTC. As protein: CAWAPWTQGGSVSVNEQYF.

A remark on this clone: Different DNA sequences within this sample yield the same CDR3. The genes are TRBV28 and TRBJ2-1; D is unclear. V was pared by 1 base and J by 10 bases, with 5 bases between. CDR1 and CDR2 from the germline V gene are MDHEN and SYDVKM. The CDR3 extends over 11 amino acids. The CDR3 region has the DNA TGTGCCAGCAGTTTATATCGAGAGCAGTTCTTC. Translating gives CASSLYREQFF.

J is TRBJ2-7 and V is TRBV5-1; TRBD1 or TRBD2 may be the D gene (5 bases each). The germline V and J ends were trimmed by 5 bases and 7 bases, with 13 bases remaining between them. There are 12 residues in the CDR3. The V gene's germline CDR1 is SGHRS and CDR2 YFSETQ. CDR3 region: CASRLGAGEQYF. The CDR3 DNA sequence: TGCGCCAGCAGGCTGGGAGCAGGGGAGCAGTACTTC. The full variable domain, completed using reference TRBV5-1 and TRBJ2-7, is KAGVTQTPRYLIKTRGQQVTLSCSPISGHRSVSWYQQTPGQGLQFLFEYFSETQRNKGNFPGRFSGRQFSNSRSEMNVSTLELGDSALYLCASRLGAGEQYFGPGTRLTVT.

The CDR3 region is CASSLSPPGTRGGRGYTF. The CDR3 DNA is TGTGCCAGCAGTTTATCACCCCCTGGAACCAGGGGAGGAAGGGGCTACACCTTC. The gene calls are TRBV27 and TRBJ1-2, with TRBD1 as a possible D gene (6 bases). This CDR3 contains 18 residues. Germline V gene data show CDR1 as MNHEY and CDR2 as SMNVEV (reference sequence). The V end was cut by 0 bases, the J end by 8 bases, with 25 bases between.

The chain links TRBV5-6 to TRBJ2-2; TRBD2 might be the D (6 bases). CDR3 length: 18 residues. Looked up from germline, CDR1 is SGHDT and CDR2 is YYEEEE. Between the trimmed V and J ends, which lost 2 bases and 0 bases, there was a span of 17 bases. DNA of the CDR3: TGTGCCAGCAGCTTCATTCCTTCTAGCGCTTCGAACACCGGGGAGCTGTTTTTT. This codes for CASSFIPSSASNTGELFF.

The J gene is TRBJ2-5, the V gene TRBV25-1, with 8 bases aligning to TRBD2. The CDR3 runs to 16 residues. The germline gives CDR1 MGHDK, CDR2 SYGVNS. V gave up 3 bases and J gave up 2 bases; unmatched junction bases: 8. CDR3 DNA sequence: TGTGCCAGCAGTGACGGGGTTCTAGCGGGTCAAGAGACCCAGTACTTC. Translation: CASSDGVLAGQETQYF.

This clone was counted once. The chain has TRBV6-6 and TRBJ1-1; D call uncertain. Germline CDR1 reads MNHNY; CDR2 reads SVGAGI (reference sequence). CDR3 size: 12 residues. V lost 9 bases, J lost 1 base, and 9 bases lay in between. CDR3: CASMRANTEAFF. Written as DNA, the CDR3 is TGTGCCAGTATGAGGGCGAACACTGAAGCTTTCTTT.

This rearrangement joins TRBV5-4 to TRBJ1-2; a possible D gene is TRBD1 (6 bases). CDR3 size: 15 residues. From germline, CDR1 is SGHNT and CDR2 YYREEE (reference sequence). V lost 4 bases, J lost 3 bases, and 16 bases lay in between. The CDR3, as DNA: TGTGCCAGCAGCCCGTCGACAGGTGGGGACTATGGCTACACCTTC. It codes for CASSPSTGGDYGYTF.

The chain is built from TRBV9 and TRBJ2-1, with 13 bases identical to TRBD2. The CDR3 has 17 amino acids. J gave up 3 bases and V 3 bases, and 6 bases lay outside the gene matches. CDR1 is SGDLS and CDR2 is YYNGEE in the germline V gene. The CDR3 reads CASSETSGRTYYNEQFF. The CDR3 DNA reads as TGTGCCAGCAGCGAGACTAGCGGGAGGACTTACTACAATGAGCAGTTCTTC.

The rearrangement uses TRBV7-7 and TRBJ2-7; possible D gene TRBD1, 5 bases. The length of the CDR3 is 17 residues. The germline CDR1 and CDR2 sequences are SSHAT and FNYEAQ (reference sequence). V lost 2 bases to trimming and J lost 3 bases, with 20 bases between them. This CDR3 is CASSLSLRRESYYEQYF. CDR3 bases: TGTGCCAGCAGCTTATCTCTTCGCAGGGAATCTTACTACGAGCAGTACTTC.

The chain links TRBV10-3 to TRBJ2-5, with D possibly matching TRBD1 (5 bases). Germline lookup yields CDR1 ENHRY and CDR2 SYGVKD. V was cut by 4 bases and J by 4 bases, with 10 bases left in between. The CDR3 is 13 residues long. CDR3 sequence reads: CAISAWQGETQYF. CDR3 sequence (DNA): TGTGCCATCAGTGCTTGGCAGGGAGAGACCCAGTACTTC.

For this clone: The junction departs from the called germline gene at one end, perhaps through a read error. This rearrangement joins TRBV5-1 to TRBJ2-1, with TRBD2 matching 11 bases. CDR1 is SGHRS and CDR2 is YFSETQ in the germline V gene. The CDR3 is made up of 14 amino acids. Here the CDR3 DNA reads TGCGCCAGCAGCTTGGGGCTAGCGGGAGGCGCGGGGATCTTC. It translates to CASSLGLAGGAGIF.

The chain links TRBV4-2 to TRBJ2-1; TRBD1 aligns across 8 bases. Germline CDR1 reads LGHNA; CDR2 reads YNFKEQ. This CDR3 comprises 15 residues. V gave up 5 bases and J gave up 3 bases; unmatched junction bases: 6. CDR3 nucleotides: TGTGCCAGCAGCTCAGGGGGCGCATTCTACAATGAGCAGTTCTTC. It yields the protein CASSSGGAFYNEQFF.

This chain links TRBV30 with TRBJ2-3; no reliable D call. Germline CDR1 and CDR2: GTSNPN and SVGIG (reference sequence). This CDR3 region has 13 residues. CDR3 sequence reads: CSRTRLGTDTQYF. The CDR3 region has the DNA TGTTCCAGGACCCGACTTGGCACAGATACGCAGTATTTT.

The rearrangement joins TRBV7-3 to TRBJ2-7; 9 positions agree with TRBD1. The CDR3 covers 14 residues. V was pared by 5 bases and J by 5 bases, with 7 bases of the junction left unmatched. CDR1 and CDR2 (germline): SGHTA, FQGTGA. CDR3 sequence reads: CASSRTGGIDEQYF. CDR3 DNA: TGTGCCAGCAGCCGCACAGGGGGCATCGACGAGCAGTACTTC.

The chain links TRBV28 to TRBJ1-2; 7 nucleotides align to TRBD1. CDR1 and CDR2 from the germline V gene are MDHEN and SYDVKM. This CDR3 is 19 amino acids long. J was trimmed by 4 bases and V by 5 bases; bases with no gene match: 22. CDR3 bases: TGTGCCAGCAGTGCGAATAAACTGACAGGGAGTGGCCGATTCTATGGCTACACCTTC. Translation: CASSANKLTGSGRFYGYTF.

Points on this clone: Different DNA sequences within this sample yield the same CDR3. The J gene is TRBJ2-7, the V gene TRBV5-1; D tentatively reads TRBD1 or TRBD2 (5 bases each). V was cut by 5 bases and J by 0 bases, with 12 bases left in between. The V gene's germline CDR1 is SGHRS and CDR2 YFSETQ. CDR3 length: 14 residues. CDR3 loop: CASSTGTASYEQYF. The CDR3 nucleotides read TGCGCCAGCAGTACCGGGACGGCCTCCTACGAGCAGTACTTC.

The chain joins TRBV18 to TRBJ2-2; the match to TRBD2 covers 12 bases. V trimming: 2 bases; J trimming: 4 bases; junction bases outside the gene matches: 5. CDR1 and CDR2 (germline): KGHSH, LQKENI. This CDR3 has 17 residues. The CDR3 nucleotides are TGTGCCAGCTCACCAAGCCGACTAGCGGGAGTCACCGGGGAGCTGTTTTTT. The encoded protein is CASSPSRLAGVTGELFF.

V gene TRBV28 combines with J gene TRBJ2-1; D remains unclear. This CDR3 has 15 residues. Germline V CDR1 and CDR2: MDHEN, SYDVKM. Between the trimmed V and J ends, which lost 3 bases and 5 bases, there was a span of 14 bases. CDR3 nucleotide sequence: TGTGCCAGCAGTTTCGATATAAGTTTAAACAATGAGCAGTTCTTC. Its translation is CASSFDISLNNEQFF.

The chain is built from TRBV6-6 and TRBJ2-3, with D tentatively TRBD1 or TRBD2 (5 bases each). Trimming pared 5 bases from V and 4 bases from J, leaving 10 bases between. From germline, CDR1 is MNHNY and CDR2 SVGAGI (reference sequence). The CDR3 loop spans 13 amino acids. Here the CDR3 reads CASSPGLPDTQYF. In DNA form, the CDR3 reads TGTGCCAGCAGTCCGGGGCTCCCAGATACGCAGTATTTT.

This chain connects TRBV9 to TRBJ2-7, with TRBD2 matching over 7 bases. The CDR3 loop spans 22 amino acids. The germline gives CDR1 SGDLS, CDR2 YYNGEE. V lost 0 bases and J lost 0; bases outside the gene matches: 24. CDR3 in DNA: TGTGCCAGCAGCGTAGGGATGGGGCGAGGAACGGGCGGGAGCTTGGGCTCCTACGAGCAGTACTTC. Its protein product is CASSVGMGRGTGGSLGSYEQYF.

This clone was observed once. This sequence joins TRBV28 and TRBJ2-7, with a weak D call TRBD1 (6 bases). Between the trimmed V and J ends, which lost 6 bases and 4 bases, there was a span of 16 bases. This CDR3 spans 14 amino acids. Looked up from germline, CDR1 is MDHEN and CDR2 is SYDVKM. The CDR3 here is CASRLGGAKYEQYF. The DNA for the CDR3 is TGTGCCAGCAGGCTAGGGGGAGCTAAGTACGAGCAGTACTTC.

This clone showed up just once. The rearrangement uses TRBV6-5 and TRBJ1-2; no firm D call. Trimming left V 5 bases short and J 4 bases short, with 17 bases between. This CDR3 is 15 amino acids long. Germline-derived CDR1 and CDR2 are MNHEY and SVGAGI. The CDR3 bases are TGTGCCAGCAGTCTGAACCGACGGGCGGGCTATGGCTACACCTTC. As protein: CASSLNRRAGYGYTF.

The gene calls are TRBV4-1 and TRBJ2-3; D call uncertain. The CDR3 has 13 amino acids. V dropped 4 bases and J dropped 2 bases, with 7 bases sitting between them. Germline V gene sequence: CDR1 MGHRA, CDR2 YSYEKL. The CDR3 sequence is CASSLVYTDTQYF. CDR3 DNA: TGCGCCAGCAGCCTAGTATACACAGATACGCAGTATTTT.